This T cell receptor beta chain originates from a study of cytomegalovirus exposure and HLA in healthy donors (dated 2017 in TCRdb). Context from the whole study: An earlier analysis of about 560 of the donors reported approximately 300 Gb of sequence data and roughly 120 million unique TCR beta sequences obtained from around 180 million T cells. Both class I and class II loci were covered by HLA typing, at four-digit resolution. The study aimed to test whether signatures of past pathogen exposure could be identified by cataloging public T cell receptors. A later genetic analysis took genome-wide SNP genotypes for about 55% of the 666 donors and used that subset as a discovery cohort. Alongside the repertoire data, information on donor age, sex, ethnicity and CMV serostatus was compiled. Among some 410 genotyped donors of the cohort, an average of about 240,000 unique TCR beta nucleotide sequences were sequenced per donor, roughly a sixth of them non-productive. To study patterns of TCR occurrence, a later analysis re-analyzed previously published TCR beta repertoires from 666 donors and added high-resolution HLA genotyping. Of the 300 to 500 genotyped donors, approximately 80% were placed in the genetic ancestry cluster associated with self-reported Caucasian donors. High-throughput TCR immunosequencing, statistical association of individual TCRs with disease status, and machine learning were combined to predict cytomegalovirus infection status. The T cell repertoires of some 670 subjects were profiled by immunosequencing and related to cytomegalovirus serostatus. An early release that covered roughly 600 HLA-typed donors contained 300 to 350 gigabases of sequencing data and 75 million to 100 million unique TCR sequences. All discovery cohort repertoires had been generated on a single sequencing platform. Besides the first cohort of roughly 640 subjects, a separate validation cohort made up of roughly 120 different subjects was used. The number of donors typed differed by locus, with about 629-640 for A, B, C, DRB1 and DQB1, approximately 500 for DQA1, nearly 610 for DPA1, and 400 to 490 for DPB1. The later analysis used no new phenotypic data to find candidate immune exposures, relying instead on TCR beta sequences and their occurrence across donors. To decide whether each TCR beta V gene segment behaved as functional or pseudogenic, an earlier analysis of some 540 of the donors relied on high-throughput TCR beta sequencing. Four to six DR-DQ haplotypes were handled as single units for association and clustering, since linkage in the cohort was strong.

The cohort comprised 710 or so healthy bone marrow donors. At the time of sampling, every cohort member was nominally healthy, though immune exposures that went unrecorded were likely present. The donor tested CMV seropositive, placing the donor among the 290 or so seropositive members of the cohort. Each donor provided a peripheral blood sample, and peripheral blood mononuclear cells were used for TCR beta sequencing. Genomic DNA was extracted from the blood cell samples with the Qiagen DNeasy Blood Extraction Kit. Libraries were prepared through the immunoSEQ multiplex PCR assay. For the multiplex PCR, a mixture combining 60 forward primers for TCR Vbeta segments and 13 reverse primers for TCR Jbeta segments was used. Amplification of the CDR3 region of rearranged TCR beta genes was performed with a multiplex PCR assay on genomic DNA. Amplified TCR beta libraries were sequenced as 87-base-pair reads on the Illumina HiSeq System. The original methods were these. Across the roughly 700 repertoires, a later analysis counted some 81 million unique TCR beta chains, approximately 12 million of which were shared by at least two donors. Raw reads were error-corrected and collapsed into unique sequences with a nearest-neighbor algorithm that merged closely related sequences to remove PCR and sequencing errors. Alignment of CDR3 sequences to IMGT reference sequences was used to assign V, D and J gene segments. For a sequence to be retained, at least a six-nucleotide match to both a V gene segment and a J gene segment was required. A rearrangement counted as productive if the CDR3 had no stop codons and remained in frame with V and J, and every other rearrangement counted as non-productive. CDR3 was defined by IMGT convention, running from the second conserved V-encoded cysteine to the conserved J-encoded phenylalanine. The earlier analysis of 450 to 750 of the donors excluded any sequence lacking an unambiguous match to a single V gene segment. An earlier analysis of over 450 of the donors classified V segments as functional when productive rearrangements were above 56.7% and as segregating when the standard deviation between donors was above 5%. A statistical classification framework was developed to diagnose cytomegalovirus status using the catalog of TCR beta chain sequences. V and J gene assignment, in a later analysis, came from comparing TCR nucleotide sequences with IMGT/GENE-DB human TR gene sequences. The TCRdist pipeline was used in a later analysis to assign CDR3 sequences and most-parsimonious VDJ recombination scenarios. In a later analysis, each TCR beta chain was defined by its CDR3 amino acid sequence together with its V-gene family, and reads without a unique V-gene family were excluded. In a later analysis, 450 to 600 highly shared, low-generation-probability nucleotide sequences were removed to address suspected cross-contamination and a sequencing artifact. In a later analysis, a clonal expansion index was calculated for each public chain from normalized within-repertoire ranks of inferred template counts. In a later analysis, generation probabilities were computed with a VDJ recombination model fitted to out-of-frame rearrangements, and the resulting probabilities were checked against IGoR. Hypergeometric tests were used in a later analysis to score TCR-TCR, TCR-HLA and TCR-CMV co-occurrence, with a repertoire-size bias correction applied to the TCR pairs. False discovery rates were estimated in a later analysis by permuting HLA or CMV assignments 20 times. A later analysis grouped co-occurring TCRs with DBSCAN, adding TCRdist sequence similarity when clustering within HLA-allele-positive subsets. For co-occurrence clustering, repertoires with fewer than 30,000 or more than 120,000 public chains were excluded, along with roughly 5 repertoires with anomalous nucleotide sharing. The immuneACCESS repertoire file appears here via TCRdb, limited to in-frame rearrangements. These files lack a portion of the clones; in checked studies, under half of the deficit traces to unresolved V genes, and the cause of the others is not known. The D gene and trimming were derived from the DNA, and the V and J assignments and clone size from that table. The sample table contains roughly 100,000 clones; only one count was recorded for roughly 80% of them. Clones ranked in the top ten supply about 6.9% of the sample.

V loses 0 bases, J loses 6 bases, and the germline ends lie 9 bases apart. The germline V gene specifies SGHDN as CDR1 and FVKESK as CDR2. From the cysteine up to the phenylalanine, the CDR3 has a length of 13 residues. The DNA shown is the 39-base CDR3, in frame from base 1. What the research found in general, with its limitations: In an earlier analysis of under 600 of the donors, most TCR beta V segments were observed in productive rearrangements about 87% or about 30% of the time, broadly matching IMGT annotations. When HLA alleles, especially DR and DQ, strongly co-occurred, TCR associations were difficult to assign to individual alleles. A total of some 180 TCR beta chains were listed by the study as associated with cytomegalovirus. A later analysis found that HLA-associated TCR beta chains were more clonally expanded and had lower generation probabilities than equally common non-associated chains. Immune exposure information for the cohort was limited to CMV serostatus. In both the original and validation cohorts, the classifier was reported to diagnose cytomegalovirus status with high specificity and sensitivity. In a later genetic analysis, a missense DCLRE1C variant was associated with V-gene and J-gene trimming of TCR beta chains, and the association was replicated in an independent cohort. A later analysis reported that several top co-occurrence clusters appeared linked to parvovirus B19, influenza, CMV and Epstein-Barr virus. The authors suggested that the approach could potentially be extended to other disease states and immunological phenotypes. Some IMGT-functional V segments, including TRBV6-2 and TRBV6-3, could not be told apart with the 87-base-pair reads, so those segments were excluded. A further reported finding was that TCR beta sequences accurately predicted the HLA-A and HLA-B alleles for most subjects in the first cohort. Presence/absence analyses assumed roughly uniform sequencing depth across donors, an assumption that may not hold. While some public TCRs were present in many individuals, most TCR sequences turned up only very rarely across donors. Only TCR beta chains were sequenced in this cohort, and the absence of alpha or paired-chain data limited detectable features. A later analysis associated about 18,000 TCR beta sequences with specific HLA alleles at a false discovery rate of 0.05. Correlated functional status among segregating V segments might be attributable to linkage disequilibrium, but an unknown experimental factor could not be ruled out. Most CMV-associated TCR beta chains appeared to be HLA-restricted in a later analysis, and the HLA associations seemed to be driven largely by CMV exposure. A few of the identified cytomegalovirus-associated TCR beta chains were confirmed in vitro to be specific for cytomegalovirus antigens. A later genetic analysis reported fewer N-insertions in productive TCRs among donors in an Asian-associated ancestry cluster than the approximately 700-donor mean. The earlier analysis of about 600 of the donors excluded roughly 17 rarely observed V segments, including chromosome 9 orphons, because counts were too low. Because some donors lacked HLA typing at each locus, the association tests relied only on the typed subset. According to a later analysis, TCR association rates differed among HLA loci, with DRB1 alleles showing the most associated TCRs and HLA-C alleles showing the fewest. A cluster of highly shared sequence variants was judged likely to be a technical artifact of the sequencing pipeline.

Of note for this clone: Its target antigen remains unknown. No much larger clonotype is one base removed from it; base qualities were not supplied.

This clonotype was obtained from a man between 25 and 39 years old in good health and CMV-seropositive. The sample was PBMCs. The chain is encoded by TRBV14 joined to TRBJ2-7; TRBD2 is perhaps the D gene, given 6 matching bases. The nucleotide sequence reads TGTGCCAGCAGCCAAGATCGGGAGAGCGAGCAGTACTTC. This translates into CASSQDRESEQYF.